What follows are 10 T cell receptor beta chains derived from one specimen sequenced in a study of T cells after yellow fever vaccination (dated by TCRdb to the late 2010s). The treatment or condition label corresponds to: live attenuated yellow fever vaccine strain. The library was prepared using 5' RACE. TCRdb lists the instrument as Illumina NovaSeq 6000. The public reads were run again by TCRdb, first through fastp at Q25 and then through MiXCR, and only productive beta chains were kept. For every CDR3 protein sequence, its rows merge into one entry that carries the most common genes and DNA. This sample holds a few hundred thousand distinct CDR3 sequences; 3.5% to 5% were observed only once. Jointly, the top ten make up just under 20% of the sample. The starting material was PBMCs, obtained 15 days after the yellow fever booster vaccination. All receptors come from a man aged 18 to 29 who received the YFV17D yellow fever vaccine.

The chain has TRBV12-3 or TRBV12-4 and TRBJ1-1, with D unclear. CDR3 length: 14 residues. V lost 3 bases and J lost 1, with 9 bases in between. CDR3: CASSFLRTNTEAFF. The CDR3, as DNA: TGTGCCAGCAGTTTCCTGAGAACGAACACTGAAGCTTTCTTT.

This clonotype has only a few counts. This sequence joins TRBV25-1 and TRBJ2-7; a possible D gene is TRBD2 (7 bases). Germline CDR1 and CDR2: MGHDK and SYGVNS. V was cut by 5 bases and J by 4 bases, with 15 bases left in between. CDR3 length equals 14 residues. As DNA, the CDR3 is TGTGCCAGCAGTCCGAAGGGGGGGGGGTACGAGCAGTACTTC. Its protein product is CASSPKGGGYEQYF.

This clonotype was counted only a few times. This chain uses TRBV20-1 with TRBJ1-1; D is possibly TRBD1 (6 bases). Germline V gene data show CDR1 as DFQATT and CDR2 as SNEGSKA (reference sequence). This CDR3 has 16 residues. Trimming took 5 bases from V and 3 from J, leaving 22 bases between them. CDR3 amino acids: CSAGGGPTGKYTEAFF. The DNA for the CDR3 is TGCAGTGCTGGGGGGGGGCCTACAGGGAAATACACTGAAGCTTTCTTT.

The genes are TRBV6-6 and TRBJ2-1; D is ambiguous. The V gene's germline CDR1 is MNHNY and CDR2 SVGAGI (reference sequence). CDR3 length equals 13 residues. V gave up 6 bases and J gave up 9 bases, with 15 bases separating them. As DNA, the CDR3 is TGTGCCAGCAGCCTACCGCAAGTGGGTGAGCAGTTCTTC. It codes for CASSLPQVGEQFF.

This clonotype came up many times. The chain couples TRBV6-5 to TRBJ2-1; D ambiguous. The V gene's germline CDR1 is MNHEY and CDR2 SVGAGI. The CDR3 has 14 amino acids. With 4 bases removed from V and 0 bases from J, the gap between germline ends came to 7 bases. DNA of the CDR3: TGTGCCAGCAGTTCGGCTCGCTCCTACAATGAGCAGTTCTTC. Protein: CASSSARSYNEQFF.

This clonotype has just a few counts. The V and J genes are TRBV20-1 and TRBJ2-1; TRBD2 aligns across 10 bases. The germline CDR1 and CDR2 sequences are DFQATT and SNEGSKA (reference sequence). The CDR3 runs 15 residues. The V gene end was trimmed by 6 bases and the J gene end by 0 bases; junction bases not matched to a gene: 5. The CDR3 is CSATSGGDSYNEQFF. The CDR3 DNA reads TGCAGTGCGACAAGCGGGGGGGACTCCTACAATGAGCAGTTCTTC.

This clonotype was recorded many times. The chain employs TRBV18 and TRBJ1-5, with a possible D match to TRBD1 (5 bases). The CDR3 has 14 amino acids. The germline V and J ends were trimmed by 4 bases and 5 bases, with 12 bases remaining between them. Per germline, CDR1 KGHSH and CDR2 LQKENI. Here the CDR3 reads CASSQSRGDQPQHF. CDR3 nucleotides: TGTGCCAGCTCACAGTCGAGGGGAGATCAGCCCCAGCATTTT. Variable domain in full (rest from reference TRBV18 and TRBJ1-5): NAGVMQNPRHLVRRRGQEARLRCSPMKGHSHVYWYRQLPEEGLKFMVYLQKENIIDESGMPKERFSAEFPKEGPSILRIQQVVRGDSAAYFCASSQSRGDQPQHFGDGTRLSIL.

V usage is TRBV7-6 and J usage is TRBJ1-5, with D possibly TRBD1 on 5 matching bases. V dropped 8 bases and J dropped 4 bases, with 12 bases sitting between them. Per germline, CDR1 SGHVS and CDR2 FNYEAQ. The CDR3 totals 13 residues. The CDR3 spells CASGSGPNQPQHF. CDR3 sequence (DNA): TGTGCCAGCGGTTCGGGGCCTAATCAGCCCCAGCATTTT.

This clonotype has ten or more counts. V is TRBV6-5 and J is TRBJ2-3; D not resolved. V lost 3 bases to trimming and J lost 0 bases, with 7 bases between them. Germline CDR1 and CDR2: MNHEY and SVGAGI. The CDR3 consists of 14 residues. Here the CDR3 reads CASSYRISTDTQYF. CDR3 bases: TGTGCCAGCAGTTATAGGATCAGCACAGATACGCAGTATTTT.

This clonotype was observed many times. The chain links TRBV4-3 to TRBJ1-5, with D possibly matching TRBD1 (5 bases). The ends were cut back, 1 base at V and 5 bases at J, with 12 bases in the middle. CDR3 length: 15 residues. Germline V gene sequence: CDR1 LGHNA, CDR2 YSLEER. The CDR3 sequence is CASSQGTVGDQPQHF. In nucleotides, the CDR3 is TGCGCCAGCAGCCAAGGGACGGTGGGGGATCAGCCCCAGCATTTT.